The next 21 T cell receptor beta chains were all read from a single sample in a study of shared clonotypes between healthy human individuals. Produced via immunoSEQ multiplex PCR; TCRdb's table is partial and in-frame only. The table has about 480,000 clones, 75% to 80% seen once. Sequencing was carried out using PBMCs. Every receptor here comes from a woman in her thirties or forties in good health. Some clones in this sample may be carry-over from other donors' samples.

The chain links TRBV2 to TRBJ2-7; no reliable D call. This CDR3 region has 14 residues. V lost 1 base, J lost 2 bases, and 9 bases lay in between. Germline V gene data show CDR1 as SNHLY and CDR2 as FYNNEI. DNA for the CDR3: TGTGCCAGCAGTGAAGAGGCTATCCCCTACGAGCAGTACTTC. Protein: CASSEEAIPYEQYF. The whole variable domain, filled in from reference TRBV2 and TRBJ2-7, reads EPEVTQTPSHQVTQMGQEVILRCVPISNHLYFYWYRQILGQKVEFLVSFYNNEISEKSEIFDDQFSVERPDGSNFTLKIRSTKLEDSAMYFCASSEEAIPYEQYFGPGTRLTVT.

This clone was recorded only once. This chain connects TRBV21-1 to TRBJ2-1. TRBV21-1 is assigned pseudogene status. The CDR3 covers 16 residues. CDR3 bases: TGTGCCAGCAGCAAAAGCCATGGCAGGGAGAACAATGAGCAGTTCTTC. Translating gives CASSKSHGRENNEQFF.

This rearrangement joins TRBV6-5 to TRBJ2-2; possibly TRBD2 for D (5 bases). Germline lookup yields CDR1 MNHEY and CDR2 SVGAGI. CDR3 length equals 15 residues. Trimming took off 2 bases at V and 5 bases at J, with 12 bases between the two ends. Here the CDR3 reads CASSYGGIGTGELFF. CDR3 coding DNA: TGTGCCAGCAGTTACGGAGGAATCGGAACCGGGGAGCTGTTTTTT.

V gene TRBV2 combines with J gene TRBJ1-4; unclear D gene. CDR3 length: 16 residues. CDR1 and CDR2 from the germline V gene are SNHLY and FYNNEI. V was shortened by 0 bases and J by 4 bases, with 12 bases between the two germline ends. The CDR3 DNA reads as TGTGCCAGCAGTGAAGCGTGGGGTCAGAATAATGAAAAACTGTTTTTT. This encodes CASSEAWGQNNEKLFF.

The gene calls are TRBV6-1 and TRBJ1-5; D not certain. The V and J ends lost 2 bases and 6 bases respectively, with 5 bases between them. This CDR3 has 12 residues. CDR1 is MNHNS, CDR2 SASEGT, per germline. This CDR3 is CASSENVQPQHF. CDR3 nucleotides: TGTGCCAGCAGTGAAAATGTTCAGCCCCAGCATTTT.

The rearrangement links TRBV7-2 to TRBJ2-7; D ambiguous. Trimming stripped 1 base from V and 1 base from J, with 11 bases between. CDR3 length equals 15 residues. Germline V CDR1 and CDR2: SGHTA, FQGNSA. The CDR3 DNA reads TGTGCCAGCAGCTTAGAAGCTAGGGCTTCCTACGAGCAGTACTTC. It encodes CASSLEARASYEQYF.

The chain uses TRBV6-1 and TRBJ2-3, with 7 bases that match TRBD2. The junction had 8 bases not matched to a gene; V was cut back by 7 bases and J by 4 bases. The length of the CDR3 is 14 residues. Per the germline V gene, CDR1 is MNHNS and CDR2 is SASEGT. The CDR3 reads CASTRAGPADTQYF. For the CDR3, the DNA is TGTGCCAGCACTCGAGCGGGGCCGGCAGATACGCAGTATTTT.

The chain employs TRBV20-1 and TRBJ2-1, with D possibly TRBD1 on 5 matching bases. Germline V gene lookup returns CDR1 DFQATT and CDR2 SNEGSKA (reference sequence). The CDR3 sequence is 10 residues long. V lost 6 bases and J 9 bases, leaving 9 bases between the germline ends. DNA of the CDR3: TGCAGTGCCCGACAGATTGAGCAGTTCTTC. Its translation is CSARQIEQFF.

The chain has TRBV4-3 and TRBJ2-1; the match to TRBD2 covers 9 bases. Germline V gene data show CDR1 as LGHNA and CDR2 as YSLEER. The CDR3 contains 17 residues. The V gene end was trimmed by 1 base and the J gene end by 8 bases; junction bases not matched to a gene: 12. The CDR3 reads CASSQVGAGGGFYEQFF. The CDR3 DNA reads TGCGCCAGCAGCCAAGTCGGAGCGGGAGGCGGGTTCTATGAGCAGTTCTTC.

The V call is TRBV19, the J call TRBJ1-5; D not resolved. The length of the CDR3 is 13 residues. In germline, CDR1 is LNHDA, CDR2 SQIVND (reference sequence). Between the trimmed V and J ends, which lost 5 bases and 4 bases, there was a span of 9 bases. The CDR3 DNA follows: TGTGCCAGTAGTTCCGACGGTAATCAGCCCCAGCATTTT. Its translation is CASSSDGNQPQHF. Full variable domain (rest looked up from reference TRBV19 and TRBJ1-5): DGGITQSPKYLFRKEGQNVTLSCEQNLNHDAMYWYRQDPGQGLRLIYYSQIVNDFQKGDIAEGYSVSREKKESFPLTVTSAQKNPTAFYLCASSSDGNQPQHFGDGTRLSIL.

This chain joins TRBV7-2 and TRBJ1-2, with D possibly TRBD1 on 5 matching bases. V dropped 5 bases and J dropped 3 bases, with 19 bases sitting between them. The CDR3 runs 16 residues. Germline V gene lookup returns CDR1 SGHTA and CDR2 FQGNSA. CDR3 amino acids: CASSTQPGNRDYGYTF. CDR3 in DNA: TGTGCCAGCAGCACCCAACCAGGGAATCGGGACTATGGCTACACCTTC.

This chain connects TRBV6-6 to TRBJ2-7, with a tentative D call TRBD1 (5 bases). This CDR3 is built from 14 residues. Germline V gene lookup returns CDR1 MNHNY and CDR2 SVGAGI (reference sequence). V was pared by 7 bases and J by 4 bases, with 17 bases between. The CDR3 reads CASTRTSQGYEQYF. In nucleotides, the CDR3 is TGTGCCAGCACTCGGACATCCCAAGGGTACGAGCAGTACTTC.

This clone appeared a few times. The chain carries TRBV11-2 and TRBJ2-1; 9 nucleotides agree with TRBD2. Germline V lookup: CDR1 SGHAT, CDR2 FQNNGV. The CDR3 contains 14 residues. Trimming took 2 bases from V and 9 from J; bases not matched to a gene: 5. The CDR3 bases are TGTGCCAGCAGCTTATCCGGCGGGAGGGGTGAGCAGTTCTTC. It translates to CASSLSGGRGEQFF.

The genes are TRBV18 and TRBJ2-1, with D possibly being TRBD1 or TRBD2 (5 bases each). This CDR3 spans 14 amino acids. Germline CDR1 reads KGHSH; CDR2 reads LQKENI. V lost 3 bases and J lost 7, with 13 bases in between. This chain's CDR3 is CASSPPGPGNEQFF. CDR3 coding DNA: TGTGCCAGCTCACCGCCGGGGCCTGGGAATGAGCAGTTCTTC. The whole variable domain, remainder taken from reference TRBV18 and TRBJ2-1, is NAGVMQNPRHLVRRRGQEARLRCSPMKGHSHVYWYRQLPEEGLKFMVYLQKENIIDESGMPKERFSAEFPKEGPSILRIQQVVRGDSAAYFCASSPPGPGNEQFFGPGTRLTVL.

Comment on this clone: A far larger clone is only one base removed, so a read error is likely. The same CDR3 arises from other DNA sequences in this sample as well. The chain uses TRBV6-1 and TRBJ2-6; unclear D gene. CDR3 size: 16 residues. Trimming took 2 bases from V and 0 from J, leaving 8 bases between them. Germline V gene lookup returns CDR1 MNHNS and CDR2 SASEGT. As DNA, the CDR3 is TGTGCCAGCAGTGAATTAGACTTCTCTGGGGCCAACGTCCTGACTTTC. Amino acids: CASSELDFSGANVLTF.

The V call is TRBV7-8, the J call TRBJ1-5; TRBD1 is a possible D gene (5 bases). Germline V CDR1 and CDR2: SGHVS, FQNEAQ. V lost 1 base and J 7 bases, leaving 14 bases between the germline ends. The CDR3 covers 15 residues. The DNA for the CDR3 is TGTGCCAGCAGCTTAGTAGGGGCCCAGGGACAGCCCCAGCATTTT. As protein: CASSLVGAQGQPQHF.

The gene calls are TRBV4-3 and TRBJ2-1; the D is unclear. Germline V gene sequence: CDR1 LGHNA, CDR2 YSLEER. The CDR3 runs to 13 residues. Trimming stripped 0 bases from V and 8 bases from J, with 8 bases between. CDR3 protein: CASSQDLMDEQFF. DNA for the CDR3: TGCGCCAGCAGCCAAGATTTGATGGATGAGCAGTTCTTC.

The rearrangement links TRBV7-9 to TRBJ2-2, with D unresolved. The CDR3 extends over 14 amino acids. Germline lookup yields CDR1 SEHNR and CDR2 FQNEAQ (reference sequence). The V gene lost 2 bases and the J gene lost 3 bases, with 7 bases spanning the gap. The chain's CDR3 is CASSLYTDTGELFF. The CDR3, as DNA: TGTGCCAGCAGCTTATACACTGACACCGGGGAGCTGTTTTTT.

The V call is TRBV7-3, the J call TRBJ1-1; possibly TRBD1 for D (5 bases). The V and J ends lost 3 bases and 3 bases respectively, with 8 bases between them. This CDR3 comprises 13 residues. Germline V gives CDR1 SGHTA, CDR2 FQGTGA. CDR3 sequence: CASSLDTYTEAFF. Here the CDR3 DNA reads TGTGCCAGCAGCTTGGACACCTACACTGAAGCTTTCTTT.

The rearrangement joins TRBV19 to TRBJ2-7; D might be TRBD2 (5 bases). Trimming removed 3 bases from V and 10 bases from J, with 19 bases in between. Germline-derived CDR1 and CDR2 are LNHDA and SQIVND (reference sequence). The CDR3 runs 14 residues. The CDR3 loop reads CASSMPSGASFQYF. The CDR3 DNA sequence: TGTGCCAGTAGTATGCCCAGCGGAGCCAGTTTCCAGTACTTC.

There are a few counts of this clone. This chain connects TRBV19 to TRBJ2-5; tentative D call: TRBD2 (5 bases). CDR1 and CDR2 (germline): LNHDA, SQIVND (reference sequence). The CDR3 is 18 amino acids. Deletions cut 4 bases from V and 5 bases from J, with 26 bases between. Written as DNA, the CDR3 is TGTGCCAGTAGTAACCCGGGCCGAGTAGGCGGGCATCGGGAGACCCAGTACTTC. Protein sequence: CASSNPGRVGGHRETQYF.